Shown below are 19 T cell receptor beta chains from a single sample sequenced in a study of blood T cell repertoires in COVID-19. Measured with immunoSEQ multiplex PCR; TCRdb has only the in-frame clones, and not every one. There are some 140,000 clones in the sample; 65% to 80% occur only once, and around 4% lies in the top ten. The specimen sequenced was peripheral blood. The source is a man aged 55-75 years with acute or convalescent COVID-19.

CDR3 amino acids: CASSPGTAGEKLFF. The CDR3 DNA reads TGTGCCAGCTCACCAGGGACGGCGGGAGAAAAACTGTTTTTT. The chain links TRBV18 to TRBJ1-4, with D tentatively TRBD1 (5 bases). Germline V gene data show CDR1 as KGHSH and CDR2 as LQKENI. V lost 2 bases, J lost 8 bases, and 12 bases lay in between. CDR3 length: 14 residues.

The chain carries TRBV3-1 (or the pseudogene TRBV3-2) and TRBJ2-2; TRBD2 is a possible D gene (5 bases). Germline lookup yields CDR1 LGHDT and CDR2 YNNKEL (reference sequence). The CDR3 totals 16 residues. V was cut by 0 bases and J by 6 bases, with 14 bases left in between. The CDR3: CASSQDGERFSGELFF. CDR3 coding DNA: TGTGCCAGCAGCCAAGATGGGGAGCGGTTCTCCGGGGAGCTGTTTTTT.

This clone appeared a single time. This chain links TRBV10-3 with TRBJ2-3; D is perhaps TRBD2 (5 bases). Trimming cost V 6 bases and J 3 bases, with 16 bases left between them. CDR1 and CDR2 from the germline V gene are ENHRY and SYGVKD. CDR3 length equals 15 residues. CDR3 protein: CAIRNTRSRTDTQYF. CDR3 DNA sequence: TGTGCCATCAGAAATACTAGGAGTAGGACAGATACGCAGTATTTT.

Here the CDR3 reads CASSLARLAESSYNEQFF. In DNA, the CDR3 is TGTGCCAGCAGCTTAGCGAGGCTAGCGGAAAGCTCCTACAATGAGCAGTTCTTC. This chain connects TRBV7-9 to TRBJ2-1, with 7 positions matching TRBD2. The CDR3 has 18 residues. Germline trimming cut 0 bases from V and 0 bases from J; bases unmatched to any gene: 8. The germline CDR1 and CDR2 sequences are SEHNR and FQNEAQ (reference sequence).

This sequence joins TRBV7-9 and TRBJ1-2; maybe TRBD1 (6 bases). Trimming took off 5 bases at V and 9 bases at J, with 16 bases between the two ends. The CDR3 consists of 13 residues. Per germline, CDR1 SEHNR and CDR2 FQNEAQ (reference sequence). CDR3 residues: CASSPPGQGSYTF. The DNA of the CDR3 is TGTGCCAGCAGCCCGCCTGGGCAGGGGAGCTACACCTTC.

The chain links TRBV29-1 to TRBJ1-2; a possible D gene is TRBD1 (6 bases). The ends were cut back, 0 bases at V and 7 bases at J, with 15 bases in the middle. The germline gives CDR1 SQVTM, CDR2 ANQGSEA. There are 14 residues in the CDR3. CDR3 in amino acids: CSVEDGYRVGGYTF. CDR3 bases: TGCAGCGTTGAAGATGGGTACAGGGTTGGTGGCTACACCTTC. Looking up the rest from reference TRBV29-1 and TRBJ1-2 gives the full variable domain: SAVISQKPSRDICQRGTSLTIQCQVDSQVTMMFWYRQQPGQSLTLIATANQGSEATYESGFVIDKFPISRPNLTFSTLTVSNMSPEDSSIYLCSVEDGYRVGGYTFGSGTRLTVV.

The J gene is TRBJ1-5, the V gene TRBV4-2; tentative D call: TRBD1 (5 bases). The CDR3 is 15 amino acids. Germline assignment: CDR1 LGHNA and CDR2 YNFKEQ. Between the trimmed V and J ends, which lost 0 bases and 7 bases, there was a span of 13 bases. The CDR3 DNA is TGTGCCAGCAGCCAAGAAATAGGGGTGAACCAGCCCCAGCATTTT. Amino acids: CASSQEIGVNQPQHF.

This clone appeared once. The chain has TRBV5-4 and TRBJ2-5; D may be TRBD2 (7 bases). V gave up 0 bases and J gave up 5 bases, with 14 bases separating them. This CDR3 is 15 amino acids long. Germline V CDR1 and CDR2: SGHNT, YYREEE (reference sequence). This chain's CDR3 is CASSLGGGAEETQYF. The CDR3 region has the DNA TGTGCCAGCAGCTTGGGGGGGGGCGCAGAGGAGACCCAGTACTTC.

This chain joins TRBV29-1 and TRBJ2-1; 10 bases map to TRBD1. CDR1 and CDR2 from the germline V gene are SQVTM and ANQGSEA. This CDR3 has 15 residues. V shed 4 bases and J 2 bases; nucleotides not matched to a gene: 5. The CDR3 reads CSVGGQGVTYNEQFF. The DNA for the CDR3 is TGCAGCGTTGGAGGACAGGGGGTCACCTACAATGAGCAGTTCTTC.

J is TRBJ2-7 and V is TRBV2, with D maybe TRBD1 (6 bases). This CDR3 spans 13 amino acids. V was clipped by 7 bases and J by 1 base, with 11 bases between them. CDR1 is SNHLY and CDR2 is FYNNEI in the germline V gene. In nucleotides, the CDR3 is TGTGCCAGCATTGGGCAGGGGTCCTACGAGCAGTACTTC. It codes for CASIGQGSYEQYF.

CDR3 DNA sequence: TGTGCCAGCAGTGAAGCGGGCGACACCATATATTTT. Protein: CASSEAGDTIYF. The V call is TRBV6-1, the J call TRBJ1-3; D not certain. The V and J ends lost 0 bases and 8 bases respectively, with 5 bases between them. Germline lookup yields CDR1 MNHNS and CDR2 SASEGT. CDR3 length equals 12 residues.

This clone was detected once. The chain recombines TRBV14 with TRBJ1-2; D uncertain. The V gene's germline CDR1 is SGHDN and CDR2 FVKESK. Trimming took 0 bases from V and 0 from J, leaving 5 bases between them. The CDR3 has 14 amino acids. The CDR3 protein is CASSQDAANYGYTF. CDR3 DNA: TGTGCCAGCAGCCAAGATGCAGCTAACTATGGCTACACCTTC.

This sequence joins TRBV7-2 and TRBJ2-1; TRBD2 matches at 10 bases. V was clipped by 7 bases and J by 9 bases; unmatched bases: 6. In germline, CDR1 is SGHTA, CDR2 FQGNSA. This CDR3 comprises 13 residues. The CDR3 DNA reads TGTGCCAGCAACCCTAGCGGGGGCCTTGAGCAGTTCTTC. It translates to CASNPSGGLEQFF.

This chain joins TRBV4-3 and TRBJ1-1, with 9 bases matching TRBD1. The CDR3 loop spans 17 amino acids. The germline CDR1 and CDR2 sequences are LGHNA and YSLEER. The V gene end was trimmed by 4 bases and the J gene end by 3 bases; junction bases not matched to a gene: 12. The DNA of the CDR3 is TGCGCCAGCAGCCGAAGCGGGACAGGGAAGTTTGACACTGAAGCTTTCTTT. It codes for CASSRSGTGKFDTEAFF.

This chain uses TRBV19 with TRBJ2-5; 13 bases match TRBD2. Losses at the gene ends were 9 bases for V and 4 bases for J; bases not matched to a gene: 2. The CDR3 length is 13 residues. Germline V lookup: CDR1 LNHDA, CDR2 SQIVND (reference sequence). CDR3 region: CASGLAGVETQYF. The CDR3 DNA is TGTGCCAGCGGACTAGCGGGAGTAGAGACCCAGTACTTC.

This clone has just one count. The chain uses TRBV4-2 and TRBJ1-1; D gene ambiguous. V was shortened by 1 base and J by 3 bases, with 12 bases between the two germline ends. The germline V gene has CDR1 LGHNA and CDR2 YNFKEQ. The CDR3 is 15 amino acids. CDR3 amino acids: CASSQASSGYTEAFF. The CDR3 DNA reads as TGTGCCAGCAGCCAAGCAAGTTCCGGGTACACTGAAGCTTTCTTT.

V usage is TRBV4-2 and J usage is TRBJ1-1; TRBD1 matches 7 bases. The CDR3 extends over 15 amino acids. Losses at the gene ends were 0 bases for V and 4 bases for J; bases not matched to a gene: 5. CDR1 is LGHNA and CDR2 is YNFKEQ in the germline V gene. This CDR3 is CASSQEGRGPTEAFF. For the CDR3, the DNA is TGTGCCAGCAGCCAAGAGGGTAGGGGGCCCACTGAAGCTTTCTTT.

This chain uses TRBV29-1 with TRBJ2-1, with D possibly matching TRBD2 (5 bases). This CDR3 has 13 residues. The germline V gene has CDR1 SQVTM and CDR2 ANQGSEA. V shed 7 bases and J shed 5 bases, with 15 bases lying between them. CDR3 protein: CSGRASGNNEQFF. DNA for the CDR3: TGCAGCGGACGTGCCTCCGGGAACAATGAGCAGTTCTTC.

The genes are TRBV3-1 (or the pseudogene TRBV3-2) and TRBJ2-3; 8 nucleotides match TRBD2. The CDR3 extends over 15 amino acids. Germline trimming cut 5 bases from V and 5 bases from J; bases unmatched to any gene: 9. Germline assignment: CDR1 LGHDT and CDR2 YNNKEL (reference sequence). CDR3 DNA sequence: TGTGCCAGCAGCTTAGCGGGACCGGTGGGAGATACGCAGTATTTT. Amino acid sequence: CASSLAGPVGDTQYF.